One sample yielded the 31 T cell receptor beta chains listed below, sequenced in a study of blood T cell repertoires in COVID-19. Here immunoSEQ multiplex PCR was the method, and the copy in TCRdb shows in-frame clones only, minus some. This table holds about 200,000 clones, around 86% found once. The sample consisted of PBMCs or T cells enriched from blood (not recorded which). These receptors originate from a woman between 40 and 55 years old with acute COVID-19.

V gene TRBV28 combines with J gene TRBJ1-2, with D unresolved. The CDR3 runs 13 residues. V lost 6 bases, J lost 3 bases, and 11 bases lay in between. The germline gives CDR1 MDHEN, CDR2 SYDVKM. CDR3 DNA sequence: TGTGCCAGCAGGCTCGGGTCGGACTATGGCTACACCTTC. Protein sequence: CASRLGSDYGYTF.

A few counts support this clone. The V gene is TRBV28, the J gene TRBJ2-7; tentatively, D is TRBD2 (6 bases). Trimming shortened V by 9 bases and J by 0 bases, and 9 bases separated the two germline ends. The germline V gene encodes CDR1 MDHEN and CDR2 SYDVKM. The CDR3 consists of 12 residues. The DNA of the CDR3 is TGTGCCAGTGCTAGCGACTCCTACGAGCAGTACTTC. Its protein is CASASDSYEQYF.

The chain carries TRBV4-2 and TRBJ1-1; maybe TRBD1 (6 bases). Germline CDR1 and CDR2: LGHNA and YNFKEQ. The CDR3 loop spans 14 amino acids. V lost 3 bases to trimming and J lost 3 bases, with 11 bases between them. CDR3 nucleotides: TGTGCCAGCAGCCAGCGGGCAGGGGACACTGAAGCTTTCTTT. Translation: CASSQRAGDTEAFF.

This chain links TRBV28 with TRBJ1-1; TRBD1 might be the D (6 bases). The CDR3 runs 14 residues. Germline loops: CDR1 MDHEN, CDR2 SYDVKM. The V end lost 1 base, the J end lost 10 bases, and 16 bases lay between the germline ends. In DNA, the CDR3 is TGTGCCAGCAGTTTATACGACAGATCCAGGGGAGCTTTCTTT. Translated, it gives CASSLYDRSRGAFF.

The V and J genes are TRBV18 and TRBJ2-3; possible D gene TRBD1, 5 bases. This CDR3 contains 14 residues. Trimming cost V 0 bases and J 4 bases, with 8 bases left between them. CDR1 is KGHSH and CDR2 is LQKENI in the germline V gene. The DNA for the CDR3 is TGTGCCAGCTCACCACCGGGGCTGCCAGATACGCAGTATTTT. It specifies CASSPPGLPDTQYF.

J is TRBJ2-5 and V is TRBV5-1, with D perhaps matching TRBD1 (5 bases). The CDR3 has 14 residues. V was clipped by 4 bases and J by 4 bases, with 14 bases between them. CDR1 is SGHRS, CDR2 YFSETQ, per germline. The CDR3 nucleotides read TGCGCCAGCAGCGCTTCAGGGAATGGAGAGACCCAGTACTTC. Amino acid sequence: CASSASGNGETQYF. Combining the CDR3 with reference TRBV5-1 and TRBJ2-5 gives the whole variable domain KAGVTQTPRYLIKTRGQQVTLSCSPISGHRSVSWYQQTPGQGLQFLFEYFSETQRNKGNFPGRFSGRQFSNSRSEMNVSTLELGDSALYLCASSASGNGETQYFGPGTRLLVL.

The J gene is TRBJ1-5, the V gene TRBV13; D is possibly TRBD1 (6 bases). V was pared by 5 bases and J by 4 bases, with 9 bases between. CDR1 is PRHDT, CDR2 FYEKMQ, per germline (reference sequence). This CDR3 spans 13 amino acids. CDR3 amino acids: CASSAGTNQPQHF. Written as DNA, the CDR3 is TGTGCCAGCAGCGCTGGGACAAATCAGCCCCAGCATTTT.

The J gene is TRBJ2-7, the V gene TRBV28; D is possibly TRBD2 (5 bases). The CDR3 runs 13 residues. CDR1 and CDR2 from the germline V gene are MDHEN and SYDVKM. Trimming left V 5 bases short and J 4 bases short, with 12 bases between. CDR3 nucleotides: TGTGCCAGCAGTCCTACTAGGGCGTACGAGCAGTACTTC. Amino acid sequence: CASSPTRAYEQYF.

This clone appeared a single time. CDR3 sequence: CASTMGGGTTYEQYF. Here the CDR3 DNA reads TGTGCCAGTACCATGGGAGGGGGTACCACCTACGAGCAGTACTTC. The rearrangement links TRBV19 to TRBJ2-7; weak D call: TRBD2 (7 bases). This CDR3 is 15 amino acids long. The V gene lost 7 bases and the J gene lost 2 bases, with 18 bases spanning the gap. Germline V gene lookup returns CDR1 LNHDA and CDR2 SQIVND (reference sequence).

The rearrangement joins TRBV14 to TRBJ1-6; maybe TRBD1 (6 bases). Germline V gives CDR1 SGHDN, CDR2 FVKESK. This CDR3 spans 17 amino acids. Trimming stripped 1 base from V and 7 bases from J, with 17 bases between. The CDR3 spells CASSQGTTRGVNSPLHF. The CDR3 region has the DNA TGTGCCAGCAGCCAAGGAACGACCAGGGGAGTGAATTCACCCCTCCACTTT. The full variable domain, completed using reference TRBV14 and TRBJ1-6, is EAGVTQFPSHSVIEKGQTVTLRCDPISGHDNLYWYRRVMGKEIKFLLHFVKESKQDESGMPNNRFLAERTGGTYSTLKVQPAELEDSGVYFCASSQGTTRGVNSPLHFGNGTRLTVT.

This chain links TRBV9 with TRBJ2-7; TRBD1 might be the D (6 bases). Trimming pared 3 bases from V and 3 bases from J, leaving 13 bases between. CDR1 is SGDLS and CDR2 is YYNGEE in the germline V gene. The CDR3 totals 14 residues. CDR3 DNA sequence: TGTGCCAGCAGCGCCTCCGACAGGAACTACGAGCAGTACTTC. Protein: CASSASDRNYEQYF.

This chain links TRBV6-5 with TRBJ2-4; 8 nucleotides agree with TRBD2. V lost 5 bases, J lost 1 base, and 4 bases stayed unmatched. The germline V gene has CDR1 MNHEY and CDR2 SVGAGI. This CDR3 comprises 15 residues. CDR3 bases: TGTGCCAGCAGTACCGCGGGGGGCGCCAAAAACATTCAGTACTTC. Protein sequence: CASSTAGGAKNIQYF.

This chain connects TRBV6-1 to TRBJ2-7; 10 positions match TRBD1. The CDR3 is 17 residues long. Germline CDR1 and CDR2: MNHNS and SASEGT. Unmatched junction bases numbered 12, after V lost 0 bases and J lost 7 bases. The DNA of the CDR3 is TGTGCCAGCAGTGAAGCTTCCACCGGGACAGGGGTAAAAGAGCAGTACTTC. It encodes CASSEASTGTGVKEQYF.

As DNA, the CDR3 is TGTGCCAGCAGGATAGCGGGAGCTGAGCAGTTCTTC. It translates to CASRIAGAEQFF. The chain recombines TRBV11-2 with TRBJ2-1, with 9 bases lining up with TRBD2. This CDR3 has 12 amino acids. CDR1 and CDR2 (germline): SGHAT, FQNNGV. Trimming at V came to 6 bases and at J to 9 bases, leaving 3 bases not matched to a gene.

The chain is built from TRBV5-1 and TRBJ1-6; TRBD1 is a possible D gene (5 bases). The CDR3 contains 15 residues. Between the trimmed V and J ends, which lost 2 bases and 7 bases, there was a span of 13 bases. Germline values: CDR1 SGHRS, CDR2 YFSETQ. The CDR3 region is CASSFDGGGNSPLHF. As DNA, the CDR3 is TGCGCCAGCAGCTTCGACGGGGGGGGAAATTCACCCCTCCACTTT.

V gene TRBV11-2 combines with J gene TRBJ2-3, with 9 nucleotides matching TRBD2. The CDR3 loop spans 15 amino acids. Germline-derived CDR1 and CDR2 are SGHAT and FQNNGV. V was pared by 1 base and J by 5 bases, with 4 bases of the junction left unmatched. The CDR3 loop is CASSLGREGGDTQYF. The CDR3 nucleotides read TGTGCCAGCAGCTTAGGGCGGGAGGGCGGAGATACGCAGTATTTT.

This chain links TRBV6-1 with TRBJ2-2; the D is unclear. V was cut by 4 bases and J by 6 bases, with 18 bases left in between. The CDR3 extends over 16 amino acids. From germline, CDR1 is MNHNS and CDR2 SASEGT. The CDR3 sequence is CASSGHASFYSGELFF. CDR3 DNA sequence: TGTGCCAGCAGTGGCCATGCCTCCTTTTACTCCGGGGAGCTGTTTTTT.

This chain connects TRBV5-1 to TRBJ2-7; 9 bases map to TRBD1. The CDR3 length is 14 residues. The germline V gene has CDR1 SGHRS and CDR2 YFSETQ. J lost 2 bases, V lost 3 bases, and 3 bases had no gene match. The CDR3 spells CASSSRDRAYEQYF. For the CDR3, the DNA is TGCGCCAGCAGCTCCCGGGACAGGGCCTACGAGCAGTACTTC.

V and J are TRBV28 and TRBJ1-1; the match to TRBD1 covers 7 bases. The ends lost 2 bases at V and 7 bases at J; junction bases unmatched: 16. The CDR3 has 17 amino acids. CDR1 is MDHEN and CDR2 is SYDVKM in the germline V gene. The CDR3 region has the DNA TGTGCCAGCAGTTTAACTCGAGTCAGACAGGGATGGAGTGAAGCTTTCTTT. It is translated as CASSLTRVRQGWSEAFF.

The V and J genes are TRBV28 and TRBJ1-1; the D gene is possibly TRBD1 (6 bases). The germline V and J ends were trimmed by 7 bases and 8 bases, with 14 bases remaining between them. The CDR3 length is 12 residues. CDR1 is MDHEN and CDR2 is SYDVKM in the germline V gene. The CDR3 is CASMLGQGEAFF. CDR3 nucleotides: TGTGCCAGCATGCTGGGGCAGGGGGAAGCTTTCTTT. Full variable domain (remainder filled in from reference TRBV28 and TRBJ1-1): DVKVTQSSRYLVKRTGEKVFLECVQDMDHENMFWYRQDPGLGLRLIYFSYDVKMKEKGDIPEGYSVSREKKERFSLILESASTNQTSMYLCASMLGQGEAFFGQGTRLTVV.

J is TRBJ1-1 and V is TRBV7-9; tentative D call: TRBD1 (6 bases). CDR1 is SEHNR, CDR2 FQNEAQ, per germline (reference sequence). The CDR3 runs to 14 residues. Trimming shortened V by 7 bases and J by 1 base, and 13 bases separated the two germline ends. CDR3 DNA sequence: TGTGCCAGCACCACAGGGCTCCAGAACACTGAAGCTTTCTTT. Translating it yields CASTTGLQNTEAFF. The complete variable domain, with remaining parts taken from reference TRBV7-9 and TRBJ1-1, reads DTGVSQNPRHKITKRGQNVTFRCDPISEHNRLYWYRQTLGQGPEFLTYFQNEAQLEKSRLLSDRFSAERPKGSFSTLEIQRTEQGDSAMYLCASTTGLQNTEAFFGQGTRLTVV.

This chain connects TRBV5-8 to TRBJ1-5; possibly TRBD1 for D (6 bases). Trimming removed 5 bases at V and 2 bases at J, with 11 bases between. In germline, CDR1 is SGHTS, CDR2 YDEGEE. The CDR3 is 14 residues long. Written as DNA, the CDR3 is TGTGCCAGCAGGCCATCAGGGGGCAATCAGCCCCAGCATTTT. It specifies CASRPSGGNQPQHF.

This rearrangement joins TRBV5-1 to TRBJ2-7; 10 nucleotides align to TRBD2. The CDR3 extends over 15 amino acids. Germline V gene lookup returns CDR1 SGHRS and CDR2 YFSETQ. V trimming: 4 bases; J trimming: 4 bases; junction bases outside the gene matches: 8. The CDR3 region is CASSGTSGASYEQYF. The CDR3 DNA reads as TGCGCCAGCAGCGGAACTAGCGGGGCCAGTTACGAGCAGTACTTC.

The chain has TRBV5-8 and TRBJ2-5; 12 nucleotides line up with TRBD2. Per germline, CDR1 SGHTS and CDR2 YDEGEE. V shed 4 bases and J 5 bases; nucleotides not matched to a gene: 12. This CDR3 region has 17 residues. CDR3 sequence: CASSPTSGSWVTETQYF. CDR3 sequence (DNA): TGTGCCAGCAGCCCGACTAGCGGGAGTTGGGTAACGGAGACCCAGTACTTC.

This chain links TRBV28 with TRBJ1-1, with TRBD1 matching over 8 bases. CDR1 and CDR2 (germline): MDHEN, SYDVKM. The CDR3 length is 17 residues. V trimming: 5 bases; J trimming: 1 base; junction bases outside the gene matches: 12. This chain's CDR3 is CASSPAPGQVRNTEAFF. CDR3 nucleotides: TGTGCCAGCAGTCCAGCTCCGGGACAGGTGAGGAACACTGAAGCTTTCTTT.

The chain is built from TRBV28 and TRBJ2-1, with D possibly TRBD2 on 7 matching bases. CDR1 and CDR2 (germline): MDHEN, SYDVKM. The CDR3 has 13 residues. Deletions cut 8 bases from V and 8 bases from J, with 16 bases between. The CDR3 loop reads CASGGGLPHEQFF. In nucleotides, the CDR3 is TGTGCCAGCGGGGGGGGGCTCCCCCATGAGCAGTTCTTC. The complete variable domain, with remaining parts taken from reference TRBV28 and TRBJ2-1, reads DVKVTQSSRYLVKRTGEKVFLECVQDMDHENMFWYRQDPGLGLRLIYFSYDVKMKEKGDIPEGYSVSREKKERFSLILESASTNQTSMYLCASGGGLPHEQFFGPGTRLTVL.

The chain joins TRBV9 to TRBJ2-2, with D possibly being TRBD1 (6 bases). Trimming stripped 3 bases from V and 1 base from J, with 7 bases between. The germline V gene has CDR1 SGDLS and CDR2 YYNGEE. The CDR3 covers 14 residues. The CDR3 loop reads CASSATGNTGELFF. Written as DNA, the CDR3 is TGTGCCAGCAGCGCGACAGGGAACACCGGGGAGCTGTTTTTT.

The rearrangement joins TRBV19 to TRBJ2-1, with D perhaps matching TRBD1 (5 bases). Germline CDR1 and CDR2: LNHDA and SQIVND (reference sequence). CDR3 length equals 14 residues. Trimming shortened V by 3 bases and J by 9 bases, and 15 bases separated the two germline ends. The CDR3 sequence: CASSIQNDQGEQFF. In DNA, the CDR3 is TGTGCCAGTAGTATCCAGAACGACCAGGGTGAGCAGTTCTTC.

The J gene is TRBJ2-7, the V gene TRBV6-2 or TRBV6-3; 9 bases match TRBD1. Germline loops: CDR1 MNHEY, CDR2 SVGEGT. This CDR3 comprises 19 residues. With 4 bases clipped from V and 2 bases from J, the junction kept 18 bases outside the gene matches. CDR3 sequence (DNA): TGTGCCAGCAGTTCACCCGGGACAGGGCTCGCGGGATACCCCTACGAGCAGTACTTC. Amino acids: CASSSPGTGLAGYPYEQYF.

The V gene is TRBV19, the J gene TRBJ2-1; 7 bases map to TRBD1. Germline CDR1 is LNHDA and CDR2 is SQIVND (reference sequence). Losses at the gene ends were 5 bases for V and 10 bases for J; bases not matched to a gene: 8. This CDR3 is built from 13 residues. CDR3 in amino acids: CASSSNRGSEQFF. DNA for the CDR3: TGTGCCAGTAGTTCCAACAGGGGTTCCGAGCAGTTCTTC.

This clone was detected only once. The chain is built from TRBV28 and TRBJ2-1, with 7 bases fitting TRBD2. The V gene's germline CDR1 is MDHEN and CDR2 SYDVKM. There are 17 residues in the CDR3. Trimming took 4 bases from V and 5 from J; bases not matched to a gene: 14. CDR3 coding DNA: TGTGCCAGCAGTTGGGGCCCCTCGGGAGGATTACACAATGAGCAGTTCTTC. Amino acids: CASSWGPSGGLHNEQFF.